Sequencing of this TCR beta chain was carried out in a study of T cell changes during pregnancy in multiple sclerosis. This table comes from immunoSEQ multiplex PCR, and its TCRdb copy is limited to in-frame clones, with some not included. Among roughly 24,000 clones listed, about 90% were seen once. J was trimmed by 2 bases and V by 4 bases; bases with no gene match: 4. Germline values: CDR1 MNHEY, CDR2 SMNVEV (reference sequence). This CDR3 region has 14 residues. This clonotype was sampled from a female donor with multiple sclerosis, enrolled in a pregnancy study. The chain employs TRBV27 and TRBJ2-7; 8 nucleotides line up with TRBD1. The sample was CD8+ T cells from peripheral blood mononuclear cells, taken after pregnancy. The CDR3 DNA is TGTGCCAGCAGTTATGGACAGGGCCCCTACGAGCAGTACTTC. Its protein product is CASSYGQGPYEQYF.